These 11 T cell receptor beta chains share one sample of origin, sequenced in a study of blood T cell repertoires in COVID-19. Here immunoSEQ multiplex PCR was the method, and the copy in TCRdb shows in-frame clones only, minus some. Of over 250,000 clones in the sample, 82% were seen once. The source material was PBMCs or T cells enriched from blood (not recorded which). The receptors shown here come from a man aged 40-55 years who had been exposed to COVID-19.

The V and J genes are TRBV7-9 and TRBJ1-5, with 7 bases fitting TRBD1. V lost 5 bases and J lost 5; bases outside the gene matches: 9. The length of the CDR3 is 15 residues. The germline CDR1 and CDR2 sequences are SEHNR and FQNEAQ (reference sequence). The CDR3 DNA is TGTGCCAGCAGCCTCGGGACAGTTAAAGATCAGCCCCAGCATTTT. Its translation: CASSLGTVKDQPQHF.

The chain recombines TRBV27 with TRBJ2-7; D is unresolved. The CDR3 consists of 12 residues. Germline loops: CDR1 MNHEY, CDR2 SMNVEV (reference sequence). V was shortened by 4 bases and J by 5 bases, with 9 bases between the two germline ends. In nucleotides, the CDR3 is TGTGCCAGCAGTTACATTGCGGACGAGCAGTACTTC. This translates into CASSYIADEQYF.

J is TRBJ1-5 and V is TRBV6-5; D perhaps matches TRBD1 (5 bases). CDR3 length: 14 amino acids. V lost 7 bases to trimming and J lost 3 bases, with 13 bases between them. The germline V gene has CDR1 MNHEY and CDR2 SVGAGI. CDR3: CASTSTVYNQPQHF. The CDR3 DNA sequence: TGTGCCAGCACCTCGACAGTTTACAATCAGCCCCAGCATTTT.

The chain has TRBV5-1 and TRBJ2-7, with 7 positions matching TRBD1. Germline CDR1 and CDR2: SGHRS and YFSETQ. The CDR3 consists of 17 residues. The V and J ends lost 2 bases and 4 bases, in that order; junction bases with no gene match: 15. The CDR3 region is CASSLPGQTGKRYEQYF. The CDR3 region has the DNA TGCGCCAGCAGCTTACCGGGGCAGACAGGGAAAAGGTACGAGCAGTACTTC.

The J gene is TRBJ2-5, the V gene TRBV18; 9 bases map to TRBD2. Germline lookup yields CDR1 KGHSH and CDR2 LQKENI. V shed 3 bases and J 2 bases; nucleotides not matched to a gene: 7. There are 16 residues in the CDR3. Here the CDR3 reads CASSPGTSSRQETQYF. In DNA form, the CDR3 reads TGTGCCAGCTCACCCGGGACTAGCAGCCGGCAAGAGACCCAGTACTTC.

To note about this clone: In the same sample, other DNA sequences code for this CDR3. This sequence joins TRBV2 and TRBJ2-5, with 13 positions matching TRBD2. With V trimmed by 4 bases and J by 4 bases, 0 bases remained unmatched. In germline, CDR1 is SNHLY, CDR2 FYNNEI. CDR3 length equals 14 residues. As DNA, the CDR3 is TGTGCCAGCAGTGGACTAGCGGGGGGAGAGACCCAGTACTTC. It codes for CASSGLAGGETQYF.

This rearrangement joins TRBV6-5 to TRBJ1-2; weak D call: TRBD1 (6 bases). Germline V gene sequence: CDR1 MNHEY, CDR2 SVGAGI. CDR3 length: 12 amino acids. Between the trimmed V and J ends, which lost 8 bases and 7 bases, there was a span of 14 bases. The CDR3 nucleotides are TGTGCCAGCTCCCCTAGGGGGTCTGGCTACACCTTC. Its protein is CASSPRGSGYTF.

This chain joins TRBV9 and TRBJ2-1; 12 bases are shared with TRBD2. The CDR3 extends over 20 amino acids. The V gene end was trimmed by 3 bases and the J gene end by 2 bases; junction bases not matched to a gene: 15. The germline V gene has CDR1 SGDLS and CDR2 YYNGEE. The CDR3 nucleotides read TGTGCCAGCAGCGCCCGATTCCAAAGGACTAGCGGGGCCACCTACAATGAGCAGTTCTTC. Protein: CASSARFQRTSGATYNEQFF.

This chain joins TRBV7-2 and TRBJ2-1; the match to TRBD2 covers 8 bases. The CDR3 loop spans 17 amino acids. J was trimmed by 3 bases and V by 10 bases; bases with no gene match: 17. Germline loops: CDR1 SGHTA, CDR2 FQGNSA. CDR3 sequence (DNA): TGTGCCATCATCCGCCGAAAAGCGGGAGTCATCTACAATGAGCAGTTCTTC. This encodes CAIIRRKAGVIYNEQFF.

This clone was found once. V usage is TRBV20-1 and J usage is TRBJ1-5, with D unresolved. The germline gives CDR1 DFQATT, CDR2 SNEGSKA (reference sequence). The CDR3 sequence is 11 residues long. V was cut by 3 bases and J by 9 bases, with 9 bases left in between. Written as DNA, the CDR3 is TGCAGTGCTAGGGATTCGGGGCCCCAGCATTTT. This gives the protein CSARDSGPQHF.

The rearrangement joins TRBV7-8 to TRBJ2-2; 7 positions match TRBD2. The V and J ends lost 5 bases and 6 bases, in that order; junction bases with no gene match: 12. From germline, CDR1 is SGHVS and CDR2 FQNEAQ. The CDR3 is made up of 16 amino acids. The CDR3 is CASSPRGGSISGELFF. The DNA for the CDR3 is TGTGCCAGCAGCCCCCGGGGCGGGAGTATTTCCGGGGAGCTGTTTTTT.